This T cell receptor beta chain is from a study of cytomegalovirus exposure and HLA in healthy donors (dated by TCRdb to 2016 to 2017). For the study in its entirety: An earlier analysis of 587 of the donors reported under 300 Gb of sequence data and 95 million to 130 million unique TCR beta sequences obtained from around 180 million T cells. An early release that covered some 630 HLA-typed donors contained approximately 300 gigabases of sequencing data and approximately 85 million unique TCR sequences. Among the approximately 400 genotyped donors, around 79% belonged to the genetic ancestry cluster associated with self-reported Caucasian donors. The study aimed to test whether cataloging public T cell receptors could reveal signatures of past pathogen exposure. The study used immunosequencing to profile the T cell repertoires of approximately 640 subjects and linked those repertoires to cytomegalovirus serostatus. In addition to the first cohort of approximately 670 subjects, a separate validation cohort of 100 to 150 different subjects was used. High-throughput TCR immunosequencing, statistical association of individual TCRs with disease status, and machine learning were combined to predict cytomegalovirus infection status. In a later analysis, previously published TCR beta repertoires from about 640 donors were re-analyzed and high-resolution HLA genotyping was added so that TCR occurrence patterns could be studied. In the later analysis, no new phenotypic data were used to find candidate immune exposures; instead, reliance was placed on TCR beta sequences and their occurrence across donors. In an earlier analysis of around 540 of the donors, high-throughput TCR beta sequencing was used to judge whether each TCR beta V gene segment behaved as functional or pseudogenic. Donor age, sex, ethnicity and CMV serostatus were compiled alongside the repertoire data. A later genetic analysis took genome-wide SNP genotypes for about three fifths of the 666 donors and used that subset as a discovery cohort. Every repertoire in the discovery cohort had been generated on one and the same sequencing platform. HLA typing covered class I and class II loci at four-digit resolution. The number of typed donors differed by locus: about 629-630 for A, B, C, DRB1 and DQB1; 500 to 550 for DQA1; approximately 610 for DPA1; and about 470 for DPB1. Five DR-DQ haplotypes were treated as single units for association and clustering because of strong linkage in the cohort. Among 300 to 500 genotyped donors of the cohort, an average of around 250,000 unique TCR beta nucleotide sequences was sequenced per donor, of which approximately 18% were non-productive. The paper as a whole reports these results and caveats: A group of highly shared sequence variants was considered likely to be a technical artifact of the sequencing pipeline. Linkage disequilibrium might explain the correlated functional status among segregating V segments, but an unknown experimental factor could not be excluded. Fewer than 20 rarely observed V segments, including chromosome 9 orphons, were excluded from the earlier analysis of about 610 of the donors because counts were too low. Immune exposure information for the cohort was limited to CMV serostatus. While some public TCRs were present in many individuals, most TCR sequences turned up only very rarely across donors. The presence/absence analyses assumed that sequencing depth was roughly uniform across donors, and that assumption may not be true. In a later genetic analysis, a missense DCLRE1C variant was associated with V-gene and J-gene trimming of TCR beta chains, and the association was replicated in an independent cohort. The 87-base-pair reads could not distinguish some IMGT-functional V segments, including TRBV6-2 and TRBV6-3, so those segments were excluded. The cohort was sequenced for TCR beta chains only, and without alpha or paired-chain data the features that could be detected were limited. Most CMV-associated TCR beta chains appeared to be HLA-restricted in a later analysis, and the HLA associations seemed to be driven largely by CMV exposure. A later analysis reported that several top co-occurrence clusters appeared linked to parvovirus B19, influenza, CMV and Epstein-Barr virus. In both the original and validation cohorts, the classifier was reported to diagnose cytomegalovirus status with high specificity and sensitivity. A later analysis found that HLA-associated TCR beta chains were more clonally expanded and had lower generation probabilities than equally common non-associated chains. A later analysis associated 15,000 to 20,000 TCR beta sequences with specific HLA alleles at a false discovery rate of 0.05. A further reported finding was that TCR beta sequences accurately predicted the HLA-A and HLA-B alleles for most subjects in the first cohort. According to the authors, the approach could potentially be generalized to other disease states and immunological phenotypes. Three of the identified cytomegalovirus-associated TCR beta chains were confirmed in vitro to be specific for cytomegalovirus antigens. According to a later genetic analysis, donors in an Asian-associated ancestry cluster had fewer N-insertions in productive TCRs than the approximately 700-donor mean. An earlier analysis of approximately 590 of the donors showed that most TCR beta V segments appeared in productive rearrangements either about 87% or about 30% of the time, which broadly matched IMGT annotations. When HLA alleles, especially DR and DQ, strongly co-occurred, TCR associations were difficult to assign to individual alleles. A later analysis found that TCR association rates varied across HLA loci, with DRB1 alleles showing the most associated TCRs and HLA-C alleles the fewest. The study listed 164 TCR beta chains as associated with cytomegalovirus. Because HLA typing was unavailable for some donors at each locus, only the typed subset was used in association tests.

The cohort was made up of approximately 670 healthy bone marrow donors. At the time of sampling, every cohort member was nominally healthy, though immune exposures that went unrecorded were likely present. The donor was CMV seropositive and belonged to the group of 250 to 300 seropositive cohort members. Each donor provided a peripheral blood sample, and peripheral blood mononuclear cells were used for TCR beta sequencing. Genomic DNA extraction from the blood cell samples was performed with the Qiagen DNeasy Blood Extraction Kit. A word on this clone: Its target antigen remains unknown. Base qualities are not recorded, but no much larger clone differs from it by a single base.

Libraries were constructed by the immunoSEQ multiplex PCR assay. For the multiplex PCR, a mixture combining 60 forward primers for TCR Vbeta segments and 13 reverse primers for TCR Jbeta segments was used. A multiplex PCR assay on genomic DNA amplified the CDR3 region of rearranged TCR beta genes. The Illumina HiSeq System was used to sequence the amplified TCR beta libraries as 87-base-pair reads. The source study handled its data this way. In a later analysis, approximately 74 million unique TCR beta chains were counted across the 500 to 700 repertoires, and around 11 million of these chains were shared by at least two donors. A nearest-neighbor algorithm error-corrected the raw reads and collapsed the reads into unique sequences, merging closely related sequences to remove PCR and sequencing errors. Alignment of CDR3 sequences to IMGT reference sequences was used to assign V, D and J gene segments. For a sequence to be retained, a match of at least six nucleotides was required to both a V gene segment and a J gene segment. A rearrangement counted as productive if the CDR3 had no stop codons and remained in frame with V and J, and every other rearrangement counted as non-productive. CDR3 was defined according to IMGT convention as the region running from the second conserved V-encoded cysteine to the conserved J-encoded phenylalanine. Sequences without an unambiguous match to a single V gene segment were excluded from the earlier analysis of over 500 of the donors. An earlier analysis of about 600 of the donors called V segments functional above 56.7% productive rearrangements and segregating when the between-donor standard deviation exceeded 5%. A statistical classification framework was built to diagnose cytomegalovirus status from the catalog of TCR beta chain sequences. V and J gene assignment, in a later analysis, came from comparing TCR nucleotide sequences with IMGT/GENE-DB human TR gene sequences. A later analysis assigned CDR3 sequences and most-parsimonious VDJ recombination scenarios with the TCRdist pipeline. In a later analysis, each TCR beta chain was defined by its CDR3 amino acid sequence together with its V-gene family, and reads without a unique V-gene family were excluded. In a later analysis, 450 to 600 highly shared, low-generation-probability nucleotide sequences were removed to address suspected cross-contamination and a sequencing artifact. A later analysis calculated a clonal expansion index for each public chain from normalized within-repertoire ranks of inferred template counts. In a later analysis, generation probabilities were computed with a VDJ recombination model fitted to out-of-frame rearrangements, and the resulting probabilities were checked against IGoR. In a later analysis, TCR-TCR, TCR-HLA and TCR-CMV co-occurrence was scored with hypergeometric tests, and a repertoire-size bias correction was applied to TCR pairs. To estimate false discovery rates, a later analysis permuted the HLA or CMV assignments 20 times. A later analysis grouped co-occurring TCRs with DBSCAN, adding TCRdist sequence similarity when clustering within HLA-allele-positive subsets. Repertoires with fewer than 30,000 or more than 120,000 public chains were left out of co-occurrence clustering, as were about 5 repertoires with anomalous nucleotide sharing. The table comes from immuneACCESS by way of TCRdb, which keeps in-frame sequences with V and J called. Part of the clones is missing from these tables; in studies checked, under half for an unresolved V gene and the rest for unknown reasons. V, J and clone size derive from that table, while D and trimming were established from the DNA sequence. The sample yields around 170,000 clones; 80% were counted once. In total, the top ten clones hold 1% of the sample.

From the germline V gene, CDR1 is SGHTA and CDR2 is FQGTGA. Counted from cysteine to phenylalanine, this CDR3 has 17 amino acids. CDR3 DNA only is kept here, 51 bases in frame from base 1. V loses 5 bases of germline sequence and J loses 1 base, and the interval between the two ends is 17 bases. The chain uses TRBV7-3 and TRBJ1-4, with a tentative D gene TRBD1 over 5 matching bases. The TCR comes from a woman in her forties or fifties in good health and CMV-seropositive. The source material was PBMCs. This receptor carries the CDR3 CASSPGSPSLTNEKLFF. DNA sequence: TGTGCCAGCAGCCCAGGGTCGCCTTCCCTAACTAATGAAAAACTGTTTTTT.